Below, 31 T cell receptor beta chains from the same sample are listed, as sequenced in a study of blood T cells in healthy people across ages. A second PCR of about 7 to 11 cycles used a sample-barcoded 5' primer and a J-beta primer mix. Each CDR3 protein is one row after TCRdb ran MiXCR on the 5' RACE reads. Altogether about 1.4 million distinct CDR3 sequences are present, roughly 59% being singletons, with the ten largest covering approximately 7%. Sequenced material: blood. These receptors came from a man younger than 35 in good health.

This clonotype was recorded many times. This chain links TRBV6-2 or TRBV6-3 with TRBJ2-3, with D perhaps matching TRBD1 or TRBD2 (6 bases each). The germline CDR1 and CDR2 sequences are MNHEY and SVGEGT. The CDR3 contains 15 residues. V lost 2 bases, J lost 4 bases, and 13 bases lay in between. The CDR3 loop is CASSYGAGEADTQYF. The CDR3 region has the DNA TGTGCCAGCAGTTACGGGGCAGGGGAGGCAGATACGCAGTATTTT.

The chain joins TRBV10-3 to TRBJ2-1; D gene uncertain. There are 12 residues in the CDR3. The ends were cut back, 4 bases at V and 3 bases at J, with 4 bases in the middle. From germline, CDR1 is ENHRY and CDR2 SYGVKD. CDR3 residues: CAISGDYNEQFF. CDR3 sequence (DNA): TGTGCCATCAGTGGTGACTACAATGAGCAGTTCTTC.

This clonotype came up a few times. The chain joins TRBV29-1 to TRBJ2-1, with D possibly TRBD2 on 5 matching bases. Germline loops: CDR1 SQVTM, CDR2 ANQGSEA. This CDR3 spans 12 amino acids. The V and J ends lost 5 bases and 6 bases respectively, with 11 bases between them. The CDR3 sequence: CSVPTSGNEQFF. The CDR3 bases are TGCAGCGTTCCCACTAGTGGCAATGAGCAGTTCTTC.

The rearrangement uses TRBV4-1 and TRBJ2-3; D possibly corresponds to TRBD2 (5 bases). Germline CDR1 MGHRA, CDR2 YSYEKL. This CDR3 contains 16 residues. V was cut by 4 bases and J by 11 bases, with 25 bases left in between. The CDR3 here is CASSREGSGSYNEQYF. The CDR3 DNA sequence: TGCGCCAGCAGCCGAGAAGGGAGCGGTTCCTACAATGAGCAGTATTTT.

The chain has TRBV3-1 and TRBJ2-1; D perhaps matches TRBD2 (6 bases). CDR3 length: 13 residues. The germline gives CDR1 LGHDT, CDR2 YNNKEL (reference sequence). V was shortened by 7 bases and J by 1 base, with 8 bases between the two germline ends. The DNA of the CDR3 is TGTGCCAGCACGGGGGTTTCCTACAATGAGCAGTTCTTC. Translated: CASTGVSYNEQFF.

This clonotype was seen a single time. The chain's CDR3 is CSARDSGQASYEQYF. DNA for the CDR3: TGCAGTGCTAGAGATTCGGGACAGGCATCCTACGAGCAGTACTTC. The chain recombines TRBV20-1 with TRBJ2-7; TRBD1 matches at 8 bases. The CDR3 sequence is 15 residues long. The V and J ends lost 0 bases and 1 base, in that order; junction bases with no gene match: 5. CDR1 DFQATT and CDR2 SNEGSKA come from the germline V gene (reference sequence).

Written as DNA, the CDR3 is TGTGCCAGTAGTACCGCCAAGGGAGTCACAGATACGCAGTATTTT. Protein sequence: CASSTAKGVTDTQYF. V usage is TRBV19 and J usage is TRBJ2-3; tentatively, D is TRBD2 (5 bases). Trimming cost V 4 bases and J 2 bases, with 13 bases left between them. CDR1 is LNHDA, CDR2 SQIVND, per germline (reference sequence). The CDR3 sequence is 15 residues long.

This clonotype occurred a few times. The chain carries TRBV4-1 and TRBJ2-5; 7 bases are a match to TRBD1. Matching the DNA end better, TRBJ2-7 makes the J call doubtful. Germline V CDR1 and CDR2: MGHRA, YSYEKL. The CDR3 spans 15 residues. CDR3 loop: CASSNRGTEKYEQYF. For the CDR3, the DNA is TGCGCCAGCAGCAATAGAGGGACAGAGAAATACGAGCAGTACTTC.

The rearrangement links TRBV5-1 to TRBJ2-1, with 7 nucleotides matching TRBD1. V was clipped by 4 bases and J by 6 bases; unmatched bases: 16. CDR1 and CDR2 from the germline V gene are SGHRS and YFSETQ. This CDR3 comprises 17 residues. The CDR3 here is CASSRPLRRTGLNEQFF. The CDR3 DNA reads TGCGCCAGCAGCCGCCCGCTACGCCGGACAGGCCTCAATGAGCAGTTCTTC.

This chain's CDR3 is CASRWGTGNYNEQFF. CDR3 nucleotides: TGTGCCAGCAGGTGGGGGACGGGAAACTACAATGAGCAGTTCTTC. This rearrangement joins TRBV12-3 or TRBV12-4 to TRBJ2-1, with D possibly called TRBD1 or TRBD2 (5 bases each). Deletions cut 6 bases from V and 3 bases from J, with 15 bases between. The CDR3 has 15 amino acids.

This clonotype turned up a few times. CDR3 residues: CASSLALGGNQPQHF. The CDR3 DNA follows: TGTGCCAGCAGCTTAGCGCTTGGGGGCAATCAGCCCCAGCATTTT. This chain joins TRBV7-2 and TRBJ1-5, with unresolved D. There are 15 residues in the CDR3. The V gene lost 0 bases and the J gene lost 2 bases, with 8 bases spanning the gap. Germline V gene data show CDR1 as SGHTA and CDR2 as FQGNSA.

The chain has TRBV5-1 and TRBJ1-3; 8 bases line up with TRBD1. The CDR3 spans 15 residues. The J segment lost 3 bases and the V segment lost 3 bases, leaving 5 bases of the junction unmatched. The germline gives CDR1 SGHRS, CDR2 YFSETQ. This CDR3 reads CASSYDRGNGNTIYF. In nucleotides, the CDR3 is TGCGCCAGCAGCTACGACAGGGGAAATGGAAACACCATATATTTT.

The genes are TRBV3-1 and TRBJ2-3, with TRBD2 identical over 10 bases. Germline-derived CDR1 and CDR2 are LGHDT and YNNKEL (reference sequence). The CDR3 is 18 residues long. J gave up 0 bases and V 1 base, and 7 bases lay outside the gene matches. The CDR3 is CASSQVAGGISSTDTQYF. The CDR3 DNA is TGTGCCAGCAGCCAAGTAGCGGGAGGTATTTCTAGCACAGATACGCAGTATTTT.

The gene calls are TRBV6-5 and TRBJ1-1; a possible D gene is TRBD1 (6 bases). Trimming left V 5 bases short and J 2 bases short, with 12 bases between. The germline gives CDR1 MNHEY, CDR2 SVGAGI. The CDR3 spans 14 residues. The CDR3 nucleotides are TGTGCCAGCAGTCTACAGGGATATAACACTGAAGCTTTCTTT. This translates into CASSLQGYNTEAFF.

The chain links TRBV12-3 or TRBV12-4 to TRBJ2-2, with D perhaps matching TRBD2 (5 bases). V lost 6 bases and J lost 0, with 11 bases in between. CDR3 length: 15 residues. The chain's CDR3 is CASSRGSPNTGELFF. The CDR3, as DNA: TGTGCCAGCAGCCGCGGGTCTCCGAACACCGGGGAGCTGTTTTTT.

The rearrangement joins TRBV5-1 to TRBJ2-7, with D possibly matching TRBD2 (6 bases). Trimming took 2 bases from V and 1 from J, leaving 16 bases between them. The CDR3 spans 16 residues. The germline gives CDR1 SGHRS, CDR2 YFSETQ. CDR3 DNA sequence: TGCGCCAGCAGCTTTCCCAATAGCGGACCTTCCTACGAGCAGTACTTC. Amino acids: CASSFPNSGPSYEQYF.

The V and J genes are TRBV15 and TRBJ2-7; the D is unclear. Trimming stripped 6 bases from V and 6 bases from J, with 15 bases between. Germline CDR1 LNHNV, CDR2 YYDKDF (reference sequence). CDR3 length: 13 residues. The CDR3 coding sequence is TGTGCCACCAGGGTTGAAGGGTCCCGCGAGCAGTACTTC. This codes for CATRVEGSREQYF. Looking up the rest from reference TRBV15 and TRBJ2-7 gives the full variable domain: DAMVIQNPRYQVTQFGKPVTLSCSQTLNHNVMYWYQQKSSQAPKLLFHYYDKDFNNEADTPDNFQSRRPNTSFCFLDIRSPGLGDTAMYLCATRVEGSREQYFGPGTRLTVT.

The chain recombines TRBV7-9 with TRBJ2-6, with 9 bases that match TRBD1. With 3 bases clipped from V and 3 bases from J, the junction kept 6 bases outside the gene matches. The CDR3 covers 17 residues. Germline values: CDR1 SEHNR, CDR2 FQNEAQ (reference sequence). The CDR3 DNA sequence: TGTGCCAGCAGCTTTGGGGACAGGGTGGTTGGGGCCAACGTCCTGACTTTC. Residues: CASSFGDRVVGANVLTF.

This clonotype was picked up one time. This rearrangement joins TRBV20-1 to TRBJ2-1; D not resolved. With 7 bases removed from V and 8 bases from J, the gap between germline ends came to 18 bases. The CDR3 is made up of 13 amino acids. Germline V gene lookup returns CDR1 DFQATT and CDR2 SNEGSKA (reference sequence). The CDR3 coding sequence is TGCAGTGGTACGGAACCCGCCAACGATGAGCAGTTCTTC. Translating gives CSGTEPANDEQFF.

This chain links TRBV6-5 with TRBJ2-7, with 10 bases matching TRBD1. The V gene end was trimmed by 0 bases and the J gene end by 3 bases; junction bases not matched to a gene: 5. The CDR3 spans 16 residues. CDR1 and CDR2 (germline): MNHEY, SVGAGI. CDR3 coding DNA: TGTGCCAGCAGTTACTCGGTCGGACAGGGGGTCTACGAGCAGTACTTC. Its protein product is CASSYSVGQGVYEQYF.

With regard to this clonotype: One end of the junction does not line up with germline, which may come from a read error. CDR3 residues: CTSSLTGGPSYEQYF. In nucleotides, the CDR3 is TGTACCAGCAGTTTAACCGGGGGGCCATCCTACGAGCAGTACTTC. The chain recombines TRBV28 with TRBJ2-7; D possibly corresponds to TRBD2 (7 bases). CDR3 length equals 15 residues. The germline V gene encodes CDR1 MDHEN and CDR2 SYDVKM.

This clonotype has at least ten counts. The chain couples TRBV6-1 to TRBJ1-1, with 7 bases matching TRBD1. Germline-derived CDR1 and CDR2 are MNHNS and SASEGT. This CDR3 spans 18 amino acids. Unmatched junction bases numbered 17, after V lost 6 bases and J lost 1 base. CDR3 coding DNA: TGTGCCAGCAGCCCTCCCCTTCGACCCGGGACAGCGAACACTGAAGCTTTCTTT. It yields the protein CASSPPLRPGTANTEAFF.

This clonotype was seen a few times. In DNA, the CDR3 is TGTGCCAGCACGACAGGACCCGCAGATACGCAGTATTTT. Protein product: CASTTGPADTQYF. The V gene is TRBV11-2, the J gene TRBJ2-3; D may be TRBD1 (6 bases). The CDR3 runs to 13 residues. V dropped 7 bases and J dropped 4 bases, with 12 bases sitting between them. CDR1 SGHAT and CDR2 FQNNGV come from the germline V gene. The variable domain in full, with the rest retrieved from reference TRBV11-2 and TRBJ2-3, is EAGVAQSPRYKIIEKRQSVAFWCNPISGHATLYWYQQILGQGPKLLIQFQNNGVVDDSQLPKDRFSAERLKGVDSTLKIQPAKLEDSAVYLCASTTGPADTQYFGPGTRLTVL.

The rearrangement uses TRBV5-1 and TRBJ2-7, with 7 bases lining up with TRBD2. This CDR3 region has 16 residues. Trimming took 0 bases from V and 2 from J; bases not matched to a gene: 8. CDR1 is SGHRS, CDR2 YFSETQ, per germline. CDR3: CASSLGGGAVPYEQYF. CDR3 nucleotide sequence: TGCGCCAGCAGCTTGGGGGGGGGTGCAGTACCCTACGAGCAGTACTTC.

The genes are TRBV7-2 and TRBJ2-3; 10 bases are a match to TRBD2. Germline lookup yields CDR1 SGHTA and CDR2 FQGNSA. The CDR3 length is 17 residues. V gave up 5 bases and J gave up 0 bases; unmatched junction bases: 8. Written as DNA, the CDR3 is TGTGCCAGCAGCCTAAGGGGACTAGCGCGTAGCACAGATACGCAGTATTTT. Translated: CASSLRGLARSTDTQYF.

J is TRBJ2-1 and V is TRBV20-1; TRBD1 might be the D (5 bases). The CDR3 is 13 residues long. Germline values: CDR1 DFQATT, CDR2 SNEGSKA (reference sequence). V was clipped by 4 bases and J by 4 bases, with 11 bases between them. The CDR3 spells CSAKNTGYNEQFF. CDR3 bases: TGCAGTGCTAAGAATACAGGTTACAATGAGCAGTTCTTC.

The chain employs TRBV21-1 and TRBJ2-5; the D call of TRBD1 is as the table states it, not checked on the DNA. TRBV21-1 is described as a pseudogene. This CDR3 comprises 18 residues. The CDR3 sequence: CASRTQSDRRGGVETQYF. CDR3 bases: TGTGCCAGCAGGACTCAATCCGACAGGCGTGGGGGGGTAGAGACCCAGTACTTC.

The chain carries TRBV9 and TRBJ1-2; 7 bases align to TRBD1. V dropped 5 bases and J dropped 0; count of bases not matched to a gene: 4. Germline CDR1 and CDR2: SGDLS and YYNGEE. CDR3 size: 14 residues. The CDR3 nucleotides read TGTGCCAGCAGATTACAGGGGTCTAACTATGGCTACACCTTC. Encoded protein: CASRLQGSNYGYTF.

The genes are TRBV20-1 and TRBJ2-3, with 7 bases lining up with TRBD1. V was clipped by 3 bases and J by 0 bases; unmatched bases: 9. The CDR3 has 16 amino acids. CDR1 is DFQATT, CDR2 SNEGSKA, per germline (reference sequence). The CDR3 loop reads CSASAEQGTSTDTQYF. The CDR3 bases are TGCAGTGCTAGTGCTGAACAGGGGACAAGCACAGATACGCAGTATTTT.

This chain links TRBV6-1 with TRBJ1-1; 10 nucleotides agree with TRBD1. The J segment lost 3 bases and the V segment lost 6 bases, leaving 13 bases of the junction unmatched. The CDR3 loop spans 17 amino acids. The germline V gene encodes CDR1 MNHNS and CDR2 SASEGT. The CDR3 is CASRKQTGGFVDTEAFF. The DNA of the CDR3 is TGTGCCAGCAGGAAACAGACAGGGGGCTTTGTTGACACTGAAGCTTTCTTT.

This clonotype was found a few times. The chain couples TRBV6-2 or TRBV6-3 to TRBJ2-6; D not certain. Germline assignment: CDR1 MNHEY and CDR2 SVGEGT. Deletions cut 0 bases from V and 7 bases from J, with 13 bases between. The CDR3 length is 16 residues. CDR3 residues: CASSYSIGLGANVLTF. The CDR3 DNA reads TGTGCCAGCAGTTACTCGATCGGCCTTGGAGCCAACGTCCTGACTTTC.